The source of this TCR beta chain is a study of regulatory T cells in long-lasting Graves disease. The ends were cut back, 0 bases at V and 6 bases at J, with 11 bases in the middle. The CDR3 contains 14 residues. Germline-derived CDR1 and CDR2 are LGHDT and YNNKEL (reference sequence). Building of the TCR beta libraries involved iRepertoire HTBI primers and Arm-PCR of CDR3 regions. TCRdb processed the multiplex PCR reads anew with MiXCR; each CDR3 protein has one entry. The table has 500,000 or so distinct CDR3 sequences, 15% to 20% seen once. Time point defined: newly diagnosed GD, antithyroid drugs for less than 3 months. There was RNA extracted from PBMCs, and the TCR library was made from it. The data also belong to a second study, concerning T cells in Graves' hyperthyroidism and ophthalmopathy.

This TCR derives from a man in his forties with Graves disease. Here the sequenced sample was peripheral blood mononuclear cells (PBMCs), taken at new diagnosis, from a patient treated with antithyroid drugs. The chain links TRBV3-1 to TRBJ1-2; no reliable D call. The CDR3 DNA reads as TGTGCCAGCAGCCAAGATGAACACGGAAATGGCTACACCTTC. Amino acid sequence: CASSQDEHGNGYTF. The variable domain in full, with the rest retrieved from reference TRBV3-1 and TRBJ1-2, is DTAVSQTPKYLVTQMGNDKSIKCEQNLGHDTMYWYKQDSKKFLKIMFSYNNKELIINETVPNRFSPKSPDKAHLNLHINSLELGDSAVYFCASSQDEHGNGYTFGSGTRLTVV.